This is a list of T cell receptor beta chains from one sample in a study of T cells after yellow fever vaccination. TCRdb used MiXCR to reprocess the 5' RACE reads, holding one entry per CDR3 protein. The data contain 120,000 or so distinct CDR3 sequences, about 8.8% of them singletons. Sequenced material: CD8+ T cells sorted from PBMCs, taken on the day of the yellow fever booster vaccination. These TCRs come from a young man who received the YFV17D yellow fever vaccine. Each CDR3 is given without its conserved first and last residue. The order of the fields is J gene, V gene, CDR3 protein.

J: TRBJ1-2
V: TRBV20-1
CDR3: SAPTGGSANYGYT

J: TRBJ1-5
V: TRBV7-8
CDR3: ASTVQVSWGNQPQH

J: TRBJ2-5
V: TRBV10-2
CDR3: ASSGQGAGLETQY

J: TRBJ2-3
V: TRBV2
CDR3: ATKVSTQY

J: TRBJ2-4
V: TRBV6-1
CDR3: ASSLGLAGGRAKNIQY

J: TRBJ1-2
V: TRBV3-1
CDR3: ASSQDPAPHGYT

J: TRBJ1-5
V: TRBV4-2
CDR3: ASSQDGAGNQPQH

J: TRBJ2-7
V: TRBV4-3
CDR3: ASSQEGAGRGYEQY

J: TRBJ2-4
V: TRBV12-3/TRBV12-4
CDR3: ASRTGTGFDIQY

J: TRBJ2-7
V: TRBV2
CDR3: ASSEERGLYEQY

J: TRBJ2-1
V: TRBV5-1
CDR3: ASSEAGGPENEQF

J: TRBJ1-1
V: TRBV3-1
CDR3: ASSQPDTGNTEAF

J: TRBJ1-4
V: TRBV6-5
CDR3: ASSYWGQGLGKLF

J: TRBJ2-1
V: TRBV20-1
CDR3: SARDRMRARYNEQF

J: TRBJ2-7
V: TRBV7-2
CDR3: ASSSSIYEQY

J: TRBJ2-4
V: TRBV19
CDR3: ASSIETPTPLQY

J: TRBJ1-1
V: TRBV6-2/TRBV6-3
CDR3: ASSYPTRTRSTEAF

J: TRBJ1-4
V: TRBV20-1
CDR3: SARNIGQDGNEKLF

J: TRBJ1-5
V: TRBV2
CDR3: ASSPEIATTYQPQH

J: TRBJ1-2
V: TRBV4-3
CDR3: ASSQGPGTAYGYT

J: TRBJ2-1
V: TRBV4-1
CDR3: ASSLGQGDNEQF

J: TRBJ1-2
V: TRBV6-5
CDR3: ASSSGTGGDGYT

J: TRBJ2-7
V: TRBV6-2/TRBV6-3
CDR3: ASSYSRGIEQY

J: TRBJ1-5
V: TRBV19
CDR3: ASSIEGNQPQH

J: TRBJ2-5
V: TRBV6-5
CDR3: ASSSWTGHQETQY

J: TRBJ2-5
V: TRBV14
CDR3: ASSRRSGGPFETQY

J: TRBJ2-5
V: TRBV9
CDR3: ASSQSQGETQY

J: TRBJ1-1
V: TRBV4-2
CDR3: ASSPAGGRENEAF

J: TRBJ1-2
V: TRBV27
CDR3: ASSFLTGGEGNYGYT

J: TRBJ1-2
V: TRBV27
CDR3: ASTTGANGYT

J: TRBJ1-1
V: TRBV7-9
CDR3: ASSLDTPATEAF

J: TRBJ2-7
V: TRBV12-3/TRBV12-4
CDR3: ASSLTGLYYEQY

J: TRBJ1-5
V: TRBV7-9
CDR3: ASSTDREAGQPQH

J: TRBJ2-4
V: TRBV27
CDR3: ASSLRVQNIQY

J: TRBJ2-3
V: TRBV15
CDR3: ATSRGLAADTQY